Below are 20 T cell receptor beta chains sequenced from a single sample in a study of blood T cells in healthy people across ages. The use of a sample-barcoded 5' primer and a J-beta primer mix characterized a second PCR of roughly 6 to 11 cycles. TCRdb re-analysed the 5' RACE reads in MiXCR, keeping a single row per CDR3 protein. The table lists about 1,000,000 distinct CDR3 sequences, more than 40% of them singletons. The specimen sequenced was blood. All receptors come from a woman aged 55-75 years in good health.

In this sample, this clonotype turned up a few times. This chain uses TRBV10-3 with TRBJ1-5; TRBD1 is a possible D gene (6 bases). This CDR3 is 15 amino acids long. Germline assignment: CDR1 ENHRY and CDR2 SYGVKD. V lost 3 bases, J lost 10 bases, and 19 bases lay in between. CDR3 sequence: CAISDPGREGDPQHF. CDR3 DNA: TGTGCCATCAGTGACCCGGGAAGGGAGGGGGATCCCCAGCATTTT.

The genes are TRBV12-3 or TRBV12-4 and TRBJ2-1; either TRBD1 or TRBD2 may fit D (7 bases each). V was clipped by 6 bases and J by 7 bases, with 16 bases between them. This CDR3 has 14 residues. The CDR3 is CASRGGGQLNEQFF. CDR3 DNA sequence: TGTGCCAGCAGGGGAGGGGGCCAGTTGAATGAGCAGTTCTTC.

In this sample, this clonotype turned up a few times. The chain employs TRBV7-2 and TRBJ1-6; no clear D gene. Trimming stripped 0 bases from V and 0 bases from J, with 6 bases between. CDR1 and CDR2 from the germline V gene are SGHTA and FQGNSA. CDR3 size: 16 residues. CDR3 in DNA: TGTGCCAGCAGCTTAGCCGTGGGCTCCTATAATTCACCCCTCCACTTT. This gives the protein CASSLAVGSYNSPLHF.

This chain joins TRBV20-1 and TRBJ2-7; D call uncertain. Germline-derived CDR1 and CDR2 are DFQATT and SNEGSKA (reference sequence). The CDR3 has 14 residues. Trimming stripped 6 bases from V and 4 bases from J, with 19 bases between. The CDR3 sequence: CSAKSPPNSYEQYF. In DNA form, the CDR3 reads TGCAGTGCAAAGAGCCCGCCCAATTCTTACGAGCAGTACTTC.

The chain carries TRBV12-3 or TRBV12-4 and TRBJ1-2; weak D call: TRBD1 (5 bases). The CDR3 runs 14 residues. Trimming removed 2 bases at V and 3 bases at J, with 10 bases between. The CDR3 sequence: CASSLRQTDYGYTF. Here the CDR3 DNA reads TGTGCCAGCAGTTTAAGACAGACCGACTATGGCTACACCTTC.

This clonotype was seen a single time. An end of the junction differs from the germline gene, which may be a read error. The gene calls are TRBV29-1 and TRBJ2-7, with D possibly called TRBD1 or TRBD2 (5 bases each). The CDR3 totals 14 residues. Germline assignment: CDR1 SQVTM and CDR2 ANQGSEA. The CDR3 DNA sequence: TGCAGCGTTGACGCGATAGGGGACGGGTACGAGCAGTATTTC. Amino acids: CSVDAIGDGYEQYF.

About this clonotype: This CDR3 is missing its conserved last phenylalanine or tryptophan, likely due to a read error. This chain joins TRBV29-1 and TRBJ2-1; D ambiguous. Trimming cost V 0 bases and J 1 base, with 7 bases left between them. Germline V gene data show CDR1 as SQVTM and CDR2 as ANQGSEA. The CDR3 is 14 residues long. CDR3 nucleotide sequence: TGCAGCGTTGAAGAAATGGGTTCCTACAATGAGCAGTTCTTA. Protein: CSVEEMGSYNEQFL.

This chain uses TRBV27 with TRBJ2-3; D is unclear. The CDR3 is 11 amino acids. In germline, CDR1 is MNHEY, CDR2 SMNVEV (reference sequence). V was cut by 9 bases and J by 6 bases, with 10 bases left in between. The CDR3 protein is CASGRLDTQYF. CDR3 in DNA: TGTGCCAGTGGCCGCCTCGATACGCAGTATTTT.

The chain recombines TRBV2 with TRBJ2-7, with 7 bases fitting TRBD1. The V segment lost 6 bases and the J segment 2 bases; nucleotides outside the gene matches: 10. Germline V gene lookup returns CDR1 SNHLY and CDR2 FYNNEI. CDR3 length: 15 amino acids. This CDR3 reads CASSHLTGSPYEQYF. DNA of the CDR3: TGTGCCAGCAGCCACCTGACAGGGAGCCCCTACGAGCAGTACTTC.

Many counts were recorded for this clonotype. The chain employs TRBV20-1 and TRBJ2-3; 9 nucleotides align to TRBD1. The germline V gene encodes CDR1 DFQATT and CDR2 SNEGSKA (reference sequence). The CDR3 has 15 amino acids. Unmatched junction bases numbered 7, after V lost 3 bases and J lost 3 bases. As DNA, the CDR3 is TGCAGTGCTAGCCTCCGGGACAGGGATACAGATACGCAGTATTTT. Its translation: CSASLRDRDTDTQYF.

The table lists this clonotype with a count of one. The J gene is TRBJ2-5, the V gene TRBV28, with a weak D call TRBD2 (7 bases). CDR3 length: 16 amino acids. Germline-derived CDR1 and CDR2 are MDHEN and SYDVKM. The germline V and J ends were trimmed by 10 bases and 2 bases, with 23 bases remaining between them. This CDR3 is CATSKMGASGQETQYF. In DNA, the CDR3 is TGTGCCACCTCCAAAATGGGGGCTAGCGGACAAGAGACCCAGTACTTC.

Worth noting for this clonotype: A single base separates this from a much larger clone, so it may be a read error. V and J are TRBV12-3 or TRBV12-4 and TRBJ2-1; weak D call: TRBD2 (6 bases). Trimming removed 3 bases at V and 5 bases at J, with 14 bases between. The CDR3 runs 15 residues. This CDR3 is CASSFATSGDNEQFF. The CDR3 nucleotides read TGTGCCAGCAGTTTCGCGACTAGTGGGGACAATGAGCAGTTCTTC.

V is TRBV15 and J is TRBJ1-2; TRBD1 matches at 11 bases. The junction had 2 bases not matched to a gene; V was cut back by 1 base and J by 7 bases. CDR1 is LNHNV and CDR2 is YYDKDF in the germline V gene (reference sequence). This CDR3 is built from 14 residues. Here the CDR3 reads CATSRGDRGVGYTF. The CDR3 DNA sequence: TGTGCCACCAGCAGAGGGGACAGGGGGGTTGGCTACACCTTC.

This chain links TRBV7-6 with TRBJ2-7; D not resolved. CDR3 length: 12 amino acids. Germline values: CDR1 SGHVS, CDR2 FNYEAQ. The CDR3 protein is CATRLRAYEQYF. The CDR3 bases are TGTGCTACCCGGCTAAGGGCCTACGAGCAGTACTTC.

This clonotype has a handful of counts. This chain joins TRBV2 and TRBJ2-7, with D possibly TRBD1 on 5 matching bases. This CDR3 contains 13 residues. The V end was cut by 6 bases, the J end by 4 bases, with 13 bases between. CDR1 and CDR2 (germline): SNHLY, FYNNEI. The CDR3 nucleotides are TGTGCCAGCAGAGCGCAGGGAAAATACGAGCAGTACTTC. Amino acid sequence: CASRAQGKYEQYF.

The CDR3 region has the DNA TGTGCCAGCAGTTTATGGTCTGGCGCCGGGGAGCTGTTTTTT. It codes for CASSLWSGAGELFF. This chain uses TRBV27 with TRBJ2-2; no clear D. The CDR3 sequence is 14 residues long. Trimming stripped 1 base from V and 6 bases from J, with 9 bases between. CDR1 is MNHEY, CDR2 SMNVEV, per germline (reference sequence).

This chain uses TRBV6-2 or TRBV6-3 with TRBJ1-1; D is unclear. V was trimmed by 6 bases and J by 6 bases, leaving 17 bases between them. Germline lookup yields CDR1 MNHEY and CDR2 SVGEGT. This CDR3 comprises 14 residues. CDR3 DNA sequence: TGTGCCAGCAGAAACGGCCAGATCGGGGCTGAAGCTTTCTTT. Amino acids: CASRNGQIGAEAFF.

This clonotype was seen a few times. This chain links TRBV5-1 with TRBJ2-5; 7 bases agree with TRBD1. V was clipped by 0 bases and J by 5 bases; unmatched bases: 4. Germline lookup yields CDR1 SGHRS and CDR2 YFSETQ. CDR3 size: 14 residues. The CDR3 coding sequence is TGCGCCAGCAGCTTGGAGGACAGGCGGGAGACCCAGTACTTC. It codes for CASSLEDRRETQYF.

This clonotype occurred many times. The V call is TRBV5-1, the J call TRBJ2-4, with D unresolved. The CDR3 length is 13 residues. Germline CDR1 SGHRS, CDR2 YFSETQ. V lost 0 bases and J lost 8, with 9 bases in between. The CDR3 protein is CASSLVGRDIQYF. Here the CDR3 DNA reads TGCGCCAGCAGCTTGGTAGGGCGCGACATTCAGTACTTC.

The chain joins TRBV3-1 to TRBJ2-5, with a tentative D call TRBD2 (8 bases). This CDR3 is 16 amino acids long. Germline-derived CDR1 and CDR2 are LGHDT and YNNKEL (reference sequence). The V end was cut by 1 base, the J end by 5 bases, with 17 bases between. The CDR3 sequence is CASSQGTSRGWETQYF. CDR3 DNA: TGTGCCAGCAGCCAAGGGACTAGCAGGGGGTGGGAGACCCAGTACTTC.